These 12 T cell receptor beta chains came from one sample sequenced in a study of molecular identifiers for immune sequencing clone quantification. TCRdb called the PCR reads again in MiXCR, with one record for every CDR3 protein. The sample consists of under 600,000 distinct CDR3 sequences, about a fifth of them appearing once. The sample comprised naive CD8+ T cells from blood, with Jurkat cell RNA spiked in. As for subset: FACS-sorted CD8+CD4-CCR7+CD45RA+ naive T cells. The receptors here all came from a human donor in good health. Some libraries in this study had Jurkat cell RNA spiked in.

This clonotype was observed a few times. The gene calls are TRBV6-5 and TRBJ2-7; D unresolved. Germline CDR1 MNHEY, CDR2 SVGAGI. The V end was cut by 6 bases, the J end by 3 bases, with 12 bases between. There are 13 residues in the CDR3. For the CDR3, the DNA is TGTGCCAGCAGACCCCCTAACTACTACGAGCAGTACTTC. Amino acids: CASRPPNYYEQYF.

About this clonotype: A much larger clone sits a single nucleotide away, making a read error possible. CDR3 sequence (DNA): TGCGCCAGCCGCCAATCCGGGCCTAAGCAGTTCTTC. Translating it yields CASRQSGPKQFF. V usage is TRBV4-1 and J usage is TRBJ2-1; unclear D gene. Germline lookup yields CDR1 MGHRA and CDR2 YSYEKL. This CDR3 region has 12 residues.

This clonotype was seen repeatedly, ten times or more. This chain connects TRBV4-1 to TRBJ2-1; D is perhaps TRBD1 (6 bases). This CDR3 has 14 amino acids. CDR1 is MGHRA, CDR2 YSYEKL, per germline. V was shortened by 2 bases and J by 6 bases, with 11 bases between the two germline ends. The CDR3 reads CASSQSNRVNEQFF. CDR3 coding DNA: TGCGCCAGCAGCCAATCAAACAGGGTCAATGAGCAGTTCTTC.

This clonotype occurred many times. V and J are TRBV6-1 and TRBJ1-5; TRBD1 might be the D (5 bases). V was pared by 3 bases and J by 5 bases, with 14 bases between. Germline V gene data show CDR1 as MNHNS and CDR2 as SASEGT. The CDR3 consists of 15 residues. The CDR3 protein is CASSEGGTADQPQHF. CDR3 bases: TGTGCCAGCAGTGAGGGTGGGACGGCAGATCAGCCCCAGCATTTT.

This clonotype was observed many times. CDR3 amino acids: CASSLDEKGADGNTIYF. CDR3 DNA sequence: TGTGCCAGCAGCTTAGACGAGAAGGGGGCGGATGGAAACACCATATATTTT. The rearrangement joins TRBV7-6 to TRBJ1-3, with 7 bases that match TRBD1. This CDR3 is 17 amino acids long. V lost 1 base and J lost 3; bases outside the gene matches: 9. Germline CDR1 SGHVS, CDR2 FNYEAQ.

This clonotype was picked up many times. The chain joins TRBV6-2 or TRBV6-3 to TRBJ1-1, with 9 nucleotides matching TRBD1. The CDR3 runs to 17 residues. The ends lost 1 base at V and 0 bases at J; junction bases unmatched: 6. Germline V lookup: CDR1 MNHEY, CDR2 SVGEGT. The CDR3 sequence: CASSYLGTGPMNTEAFF. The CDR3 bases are TGTGCCAGCAGTTACTTGGGGACAGGGCCTATGAACACTGAAGCTTTCTTT.

CDR3 region: CASSLSGGPPYIQYF. Written as DNA, the CDR3 is TGTGCCAGCAGTTTATCTGGGGGTCCCCCTTACATTCAGTACTTC. This sequence joins TRBV27 and TRBJ2-4, with D perhaps TRBD1 or TRBD2 (5 bases each). There are 15 residues in the CDR3. Deletions cut 0 bases from V and 8 bases from J, with 14 bases between. Per the germline V gene, CDR1 is MNHEY and CDR2 is SMNVEV (reference sequence).

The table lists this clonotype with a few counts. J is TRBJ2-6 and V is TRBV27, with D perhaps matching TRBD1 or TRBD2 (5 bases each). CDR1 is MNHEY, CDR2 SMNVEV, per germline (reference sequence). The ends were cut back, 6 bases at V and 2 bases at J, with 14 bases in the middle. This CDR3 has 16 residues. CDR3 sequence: CASRAQRGAGANVLTF. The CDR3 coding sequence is TGTGCCAGCAGAGCGCAGAGGGGTGCTGGGGCCAACGTCCTGACTTTC. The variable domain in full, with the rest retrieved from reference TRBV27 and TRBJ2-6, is EAQVTQNPRYLITVTGKKLTVTCSQNMNHEYMSWYRQDPGLGLRQIYYSMNVEVTDKGDVPEGYKVSRKEKRNFPLILESPSPNQTSLYFCASRAQRGAGANVLTFGAGSRLTVL.

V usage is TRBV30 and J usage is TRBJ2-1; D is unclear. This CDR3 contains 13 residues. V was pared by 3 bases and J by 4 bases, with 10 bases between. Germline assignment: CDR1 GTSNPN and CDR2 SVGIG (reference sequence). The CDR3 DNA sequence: TGTGCCTGGAGACCCACAGCATACAATGAGCAGTTCTTC. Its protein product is CAWRPTAYNEQFF.

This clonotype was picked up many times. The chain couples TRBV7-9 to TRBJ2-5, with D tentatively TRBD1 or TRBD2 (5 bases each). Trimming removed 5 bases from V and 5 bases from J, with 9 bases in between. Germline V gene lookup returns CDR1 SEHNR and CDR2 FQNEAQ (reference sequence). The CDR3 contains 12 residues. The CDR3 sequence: CASSPGAETQYF. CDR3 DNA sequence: TGTGCCAGCAGCCCCGGGGCGGAGACCCAGTACTTC.

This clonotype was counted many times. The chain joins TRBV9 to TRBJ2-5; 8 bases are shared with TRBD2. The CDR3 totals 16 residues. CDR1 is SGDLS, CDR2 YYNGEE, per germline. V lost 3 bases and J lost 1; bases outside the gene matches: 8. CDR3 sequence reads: CASSGDLAGSQETQYF. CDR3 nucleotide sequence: TGTGCCAGCAGCGGAGATTTAGCGGGGAGCCAAGAGACCCAGTACTTC.

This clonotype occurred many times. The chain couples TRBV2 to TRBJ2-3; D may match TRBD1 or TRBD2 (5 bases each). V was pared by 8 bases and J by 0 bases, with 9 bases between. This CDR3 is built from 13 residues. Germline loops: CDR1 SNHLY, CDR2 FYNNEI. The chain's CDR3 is CASERDSTDTQYF. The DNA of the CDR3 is TGTGCCAGCGAAAGGGACAGCACAGATACGCAGTATTTT.